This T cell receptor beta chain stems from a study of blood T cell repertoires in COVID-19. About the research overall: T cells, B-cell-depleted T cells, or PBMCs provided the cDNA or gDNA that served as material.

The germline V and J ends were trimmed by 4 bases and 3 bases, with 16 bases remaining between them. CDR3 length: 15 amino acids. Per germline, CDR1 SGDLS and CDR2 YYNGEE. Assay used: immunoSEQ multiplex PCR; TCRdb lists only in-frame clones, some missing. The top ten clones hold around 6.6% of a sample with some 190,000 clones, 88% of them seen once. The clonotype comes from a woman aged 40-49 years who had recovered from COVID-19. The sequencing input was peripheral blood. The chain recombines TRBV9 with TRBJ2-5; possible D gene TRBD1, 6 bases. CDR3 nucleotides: TGTGCCAGCAGCCCATCCCCTAACAGGGAAGAGACCCAGTACTTC. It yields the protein CASSPSPNREETQYF.